Listed below are T cell receptor beta chains from one sample, sequenced in a study of response to subunit inactivated influenza vaccine. TCRdb redid the calling of the RT-PCR reads with MiXCR, one entry per CDR3 protein. The repertoire holds a few hundred thousand distinct CDR3 sequences, around 15% seen once, with approximately 12% in the top ten. Here the sequenced sample was PBMCs from blood, taken 11 to 12 days after vaccination. The receptors were gathered from a man in his forties or fifties who received an inactivated influenza vaccine. Each CDR3 is given with its conserved first and last residue. A D gene is named only where the DNA matches it firmly. The listing skips clone size in some rows; elsewhere it reads once, few, many or a size class.

j_call clone_size d_call v_call cdr3_nt cdr3_aa
TRBJ2-3 - - TRBV12-3/TRBV12-4 TGTGCCAGCCAACCTGCGGGCGGGCCGAGCACAGATACGCAGTATTTT CASQPAGGPSTDTQYF
TRBJ2-2 - - TRBV7-2 TGTGCCAGCAGCTTAATAACGGACCACACCGGGGAGCTGTTTTTT CASSLITDHTGELFF
TRBJ2-3 many - TRBV20-1 TGCAGTGCTAGAGATTCTGGGGGGCGGGGGCAACGCACAGATACGCAGTATTTT CSARDSGGRGQRTDTQYF
TRBJ1-2 few - TRBV18 TGTGCCAGCTCACCACCGGAAGGGGGAGTCTATGGCTACACCTTC CASSPPEGGVYGYTF
TRBJ2-2 few - TRBV4-1 TGCGCCAGCAGCGCTACTAGCCGATGGAACACCGGGGAGCTGTTTTTT CASSATSRWNTGELFF
TRBJ1-5 - - TRBV5-1 TGCGCCAGCAGCTCTGGCGAGGAGCATCAGCCCCAGCATTTT CASSSGEEHQPQHF
TRBJ1-5 many - TRBV2 TGTGCCAGCAGTGGGAGGGTCAGCAATCAGCCCCAGCATTTT CASSGRVSNQPQHF
TRBJ2-7 - - TRBV2 TGTGCCAGCAGTCTCCCGGGCCCCTCCCTGAGCTCCTACGAGCAGTACTTC CASSLPGPSLSSYEQYF
TRBJ1-1 - - TRBV11-2 TGTGCCAGCAGTCATTCGGGCAGAATGAACACTGAAGCTTTCTTT CASSHSGRMNTEAFF
TRBJ2-7 few - TRBV7-2 TGTGCCAGCAGCTTAGGGGTTGTTAGCGAGCAGTACTTC CASSLGVVSEQYF
TRBJ1-1 few - TRBV7-9 TGTGCCAGCAGCTTCCTCCCCGAGGACACTGAAGCTTTCTTT CASSFLPEDTEAFF
TRBJ1-6 few - TRBV9 TGTGCCAGCAGCGTAGATGCGGGGAATTCACCCCTCCACTTT CASSVDAGNSPLHF
TRBJ2-2 few - TRBV5-6 TGTGCCAGCACCCCCGGCGGTAACAGGGTCGCCGGGGAGCTGTTTTTT CASTPGGNRVAGELFF
TRBJ1-5 few - TRBV20-1 TGCAGTGCTAGAGATGCTAGGAATCAGCCCCAGCATTTT CSARDARNQPQHF
TRBJ1-5 few - TRBV27 TGTGCCAGCAGTCCTACCTCGTGGGCTAGCAATCAGCCCCAGCATTTT CASSPTSWASNQPQHF
TRBJ2-7 few TRBD1 TRBV29-1 TGCAGTGCACAGGGGGCAATCTACGAGCAGTACTTC CSAQGAIYEQYF
TRBJ2-7 - - TRBV12-5 TGTGCTAGTGGTTTGAGGGTTGGGAAGACCTACGAGCAGTACTTC CASGLRVGKTYEQYF
TRBJ2-1 - - TRBV9 TGTGCCAGCAGCGTAGTCGGGCTAGCATCACATCTAGATGAGCAGTTCTTC CASSVVGLASHLDEQFF
TRBJ2-1 - - TRBV5-4 TGTGCCAGCAGCTTTCCTACAGGATCTTCTCCCGAGCAGTTCTTC CASSFPTGSSPEQFF
TRBJ2-1 many - TRBV12-3/TRBV12-4 TGTGCCAGCAGATCCCAAAACAGGGTCGGGCAGTTCTTC CASRSQNRVGQFF
TRBJ2-2 few - TRBV7-2 TGTGCCAGCAGCCCCCAGACAGCGAACACCGGGGAGCTGTTTTTT CASSPQTANTGELFF
TRBJ2-1 few - TRBV10-3 TGTGCCATCAGTGAGTCGGTGACAGGCAATGAGCAGTTCTTC CAISESVTGNEQFF
TRBJ1-2 many TRBD1 TRBV6-2/TRBV6-3 TGTGCCAGCAGTTCTACAGGGGGACACTATGGCTACACCTTC CASSSTGGHYGYTF
TRBJ1-6 - - TRBV7-2 TGTGCCAGCAGCTCATCGGGAAGCCGTGGCTCACCCCTCCACTTT CASSSSGSRGSPLHF
TRBJ2-5 - - TRBV9 TGTGCCAGCAGCGTAGGGGCAGAGAGCTACCAAGAGACCCAGTACTTC CASSVGAESYQETQYF
TRBJ2-7 - - TRBV11-2 TGTGCCAGCAGCTTAGAAAGGACAATCCACGAGCAGTACTTC CASSLERTIHEQYF
TRBJ2-2 - - TRBV7-2 TGTGCCAGCAGCTTATGGGGCAGGTTTAACACCGGGGAGCTGTTTTTT CASSLWGRFNTGELFF
TRBJ1-1 few - TRBV28 TGTGCCAGCAGTGGGTTGAACACTGAAGCTTTCTTT CASSGLNTEAFF
TRBJ2-5 few - TRBV7-2 TGTGCCAGCAGGACAGACAGGCCCCAAGAGACCCAGTACTTC CASRTDRPQETQYF
TRBJ2-2 - TRBD1 TRBV29-1 TGCAGCGCGAGGGACAGACGCTCCGGCGGGGAGCTGTTTTTT CSARDRRSGGELFF
TRBJ2-7 many TRBD1 TRBV18 TGTGCCAGCTCACCAGGGACAGGCTACTACGAGCAGTACTTC CASSPGTGYYEQYF
TRBJ2-3 few TRBD2 TRBV6-4 TGTGCCAGCAGTCCTAGCGGATTTGATACGCAGTATTTT CASSPSGFDTQYF
TRBJ2-3 once - TRBV19 TGTGCCAGTAGTATGGGGATCGGGACTCTTAGCACAGATACGCAGTATTTT CASSMGIGTLSTDTQYF
TRBJ2-5 few - TRBV20-1 TGCAGTGCCACCCCCCTAGGAAAGACCCAGTACTTC CSATPLGKTQYF
TRBJ1-3 - - TRBV4-3 TGCGCCAGCAGCCAAGGAGACGCCTCTGGAAACACCATATATTTT CASSQGDASGNTIYF
TRBJ2-3 - TRBD2 TRBV28 TGTGCCAGCAGTTTCAGTGCTAGCGGGAGGTCCACAGATACGCAGTATTTT CASSFSASGRSTDTQYF
TRBJ2-1 - TRBD2 TRBV28 TGTGCCACCTACTCTAGCGGGGGCTCGAATGAGCAGTTCTTC CATYSSGGSNEQFF
TRBJ2-3 few - TRBV9 TGTGCCAGCAGCGTAGAAACAGGGCTTACTACAGATACGCAGTATTTT CASSVETGLTTDTQYF
TRBJ2-3 few TRBD1 TRBV10-3 TGTGCCATCGGTGGACAGGCCACAGATACGCAGTATTTT CAIGGQATDTQYF
TRBJ2-1 few TRBD1 TRBV3-1 TGTGCCAGCAGCCATGGGACAGGGAGAGGCGATGAGCAGTTCTTC CASSHGTGRGDEQFF
TRBJ1-6 few - TRBV15 TGTGCCACCAGCAGAGACCGGAGCCGGAGTAATTCACCCCTCCACTTT CATSRDRSRSNSPLHF
TRBJ2-5 few - TRBV20-1 TGCAGTGGTGCCGACGGTCCCCAAGAGACCCAGTACTTC CSGADGPQETQYF
TRBJ1-2 few - TRBV27 TGTGCCAGCAACGGATTCTCGGGCAGAGGCTACACCTTC CASNGFSGRGYTF
TRBJ1-1 many TRBD1 TRBV29-1 TGCAGCGCAGCGGACAGGGGCGGAACTGAAGCTTTCTTT CSAADRGGTEAFF
TRBJ2-1 few TRBD2 TRBV12-3/TRBV12-4 TGTGCCAGCAGTTTACCTAGCGGGAGGGGCAATGAGCAGTTCTTC CASSLPSGRGNEQFF